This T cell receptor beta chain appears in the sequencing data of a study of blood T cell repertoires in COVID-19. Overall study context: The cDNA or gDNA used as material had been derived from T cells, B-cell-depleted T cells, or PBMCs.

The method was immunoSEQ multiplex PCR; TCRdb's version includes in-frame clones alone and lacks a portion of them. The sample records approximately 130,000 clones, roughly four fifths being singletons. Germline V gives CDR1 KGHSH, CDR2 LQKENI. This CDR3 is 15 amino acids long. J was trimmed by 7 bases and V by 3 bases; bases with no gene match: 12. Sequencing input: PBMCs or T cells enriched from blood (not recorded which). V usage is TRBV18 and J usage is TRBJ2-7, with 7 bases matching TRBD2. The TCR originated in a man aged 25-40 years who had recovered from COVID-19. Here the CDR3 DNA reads TGTGCCAGCTCACCGTCCAGCGGGACTCTACGGGAGCAGTACTTC. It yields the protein CASSPSSGTLREQYF.